Shown below are 31 T cell receptor beta chains from a single sample sequenced in a study of T cell responses to AZD1222 COVID-19 vaccine. Generated by immunoSEQ multiplex PCR, the TCRdb table keeps only in-frame clones and is missing some. The sample comprises fewer than 110,000 clones, more than 75% of which are singletons, and roughly a fifth rests with the top ten. The specimen was peripheral blood, collected on day 0 of AZD1222 vaccination. The receptors here all came from an adult in good health.

V and J are TRBV7-2 and TRBJ2-7; TRBD2 agrees at 9 bases. Germline assignment: CDR1 SGHTA and CDR2 FQGNSA. The CDR3 covers 15 residues. Germline trimming cut 5 bases from V and 4 bases from J; bases unmatched to any gene: 9. CDR3 sequence: CASSPQSSGVYEQYF. In DNA form, the CDR3 reads TGTGCCAGCAGCCCGCAGTCTAGCGGGGTATACGAGCAGTACTTC.

The chain is built from TRBV6-5 and TRBJ2-5, with TRBD1 matching 7 bases. Losses at the gene ends were 5 bases for V and 3 bases for J; bases not matched to a gene: 6. Germline CDR1 and CDR2: MNHEY and SVGAGI. The CDR3 extends over 14 amino acids. For the CDR3, the DNA is TGTGCCAGCAGTCGCGACAGGGCAAAAGAGACCCAGTACTTC. This sequence encodes CASSRDRAKETQYF.

The V call is TRBV29-1, the J call TRBJ2-5, with D uncertain. V lost 0 bases, J lost 6 bases, and 8 bases lay in between. The germline gives CDR1 SQVTM, CDR2 ANQGSEA. The CDR3 loop spans 12 amino acids. The CDR3 region is CSVEEGTKTQYF. The CDR3 region has the DNA TGCAGCGTTGAAGAGGGTACGAAGACCCAGTACTTC.

The V and J genes are TRBV4-3 and TRBJ1-4, with D perhaps TRBD1 (6 bases). Trimming removed 4 bases from V and 4 bases from J, with 16 bases in between. The CDR3 runs to 16 residues. Germline V lookup: CDR1 LGHNA, CDR2 YSLEER. The CDR3 spells CASSRSGTQLNEKLFF. The CDR3 bases are TGCGCCAGCAGCCGCTCCGGGACACAGCTTAATGAAAAACTGTTTTTT.

This clone was recorded once. The chain links TRBV2 to TRBJ1-1; no firm D call. Germline CDR1 reads SNHLY; CDR2 reads FYNNEI. The CDR3 is made up of 13 amino acids. Trimming removed 8 bases at V and 0 bases at J, with 10 bases between. CDR3 sequence (DNA): TGTGCCAGCGTTAAGACTGTGAACACTGAAGCTTTCTTT. Protein product: CASVKTVNTEAFF.

Only a few counts were recorded for this clone. The chain carries TRBV5-1 and TRBJ2-1; 11 bases align to TRBD2. The CDR3 has 15 amino acids. V gave up 0 bases and J gave up 7 bases; unmatched junction bases: 3. The germline CDR1 and CDR2 sequences are SGHRS and YFSETQ. The CDR3 reads CASSLASGGWNEQFF. The CDR3 DNA reads as TGCGCCAGCAGCTTGGCTAGCGGGGGGTGGAATGAGCAGTTCTTC.

The chain is built from TRBV15 and TRBJ1-1; D is possibly TRBD1 (5 bases). The CDR3 has 14 amino acids. Trimming took off 6 bases at V and 1 base at J, with 12 bases between the two ends. Germline V CDR1 and CDR2: LNHNV, YYDKDF (reference sequence). As DNA, the CDR3 is TGTGCCACCAGTTACCGACAGACGAACACTGAAGCTTTCTTT. It is translated as CATSYRQTNTEAFF.

This chain uses TRBV9 with TRBJ1-1; a weak D match, TRBD1 (5 bases). The CDR3 sequence is 13 residues long. The germline V and J ends were trimmed by 2 bases and 3 bases, with 8 bases remaining between them. Germline V gene lookup returns CDR1 SGDLS and CDR2 YYNGEE. The CDR3 nucleotides read TGTGCCAGCAGCGTTTCGGGGGACACTGAAGCTTTCTTT. Amino acids: CASSVSGDTEAFF. The entire variable domain, with the rest obtained from reference TRBV9 and TRBJ1-1, is as follows: DSGVTQTPKHLITATGQRVTLRCSPRSGDLSVYWYQQSLDQGLQFLIQYYNGEERAKGNILERFSAQQFPDLHSELNLSSLELGDSALYFCASSVSGDTEAFFGQGTRLTVV.

The chain employs TRBV6-5 and TRBJ1-3; D is undetermined. V was clipped by 5 bases and J by 9 bases, with 14 bases between them. CDR3 size: 13 residues. In germline, CDR1 is MNHEY, CDR2 SVGAGI. CDR3 loop: CASSTRTSSTIYF. CDR3 DNA sequence: TGTGCCAGCAGTACTAGGACTTCTTCCACCATATATTTT.

V is TRBV7-8 and J is TRBJ2-5; D perhaps matches TRBD2 (7 bases). The germline V gene has CDR1 SGHVS and CDR2 FQNEAQ. Trimming pared 6 bases from V and 2 bases from J, leaving 10 bases between. This CDR3 comprises 13 residues. CDR3 nucleotide sequence: TGTGCCAGCAGAGGGGGGGTTCAAGAGACCCAGTACTTC. It is translated as CASRGGVQETQYF.

The chain carries TRBV2 and TRBJ2-5; TRBD2 is a possible D gene (5 bases). CDR1 SNHLY and CDR2 FYNNEI come from the germline V gene. V shed 4 bases and J shed 5 bases, with 8 bases lying between them. CDR3 length: 12 amino acids. The CDR3 DNA reads as TGTGCCAGCAGTGCCAGCGGCGAGACCCAGTACTTC. This encodes CASSASGETQYF.

The gene calls are TRBV19 and TRBJ1-6; TRBD1 matches 7 bases. V lost 7 bases, J lost 8 bases, and 2 bases stayed unmatched. Germline CDR1 and CDR2: LNHDA and SQIVND (reference sequence). This CDR3 is built from 12 residues. The CDR3 loop is CASNTGDSPLHF. CDR3 bases: TGTGCCAGTAATACAGGGGATTCACCCCTCCACTTT.

This clone was detected only once. This chain uses TRBV3-1 (or the pseudogene TRBV3-2) with TRBJ2-7; D is unresolved. V lost 1 base and J 5 bases, leaving 12 bases between the germline ends. The germline gives CDR1 LGHDT, CDR2 YNNKEL (reference sequence). The CDR3 covers 14 residues. CDR3 region: CASSQALVAHEQYF. CDR3 bases: TGTGCCAGCAGCCAAGCCCTCGTGGCCCACGAGCAGTACTTC.

J is TRBJ1-3 and V is TRBV29-1, with D tentatively TRBD1 (6 bases). The CDR3 consists of 14 residues. V lost 3 bases, J lost 3 bases, and 12 bases lay in between. Germline assignment: CDR1 SQVTM and CDR2 ANQGSEA. Here the CDR3 reads CSVEGGRSGNTIYF. Here the CDR3 DNA reads TGCAGCGTTGAGGGGGGGCGAAGTGGAAACACCATATATTTT.

V usage is TRBV7-6 and J usage is TRBJ1-1, with D maybe TRBD1 (6 bases). Germline V gene lookup returns CDR1 SGHVS and CDR2 FNYEAQ. The V end was cut by 5 bases, the J end by 4 bases, with 20 bases between. The CDR3 has 16 residues. Here the CDR3 reads CASSPGGGLLGTEAFF. The CDR3 DNA sequence: TGTGCCAGCAGCCCTGGCGGGGGGCTCTTGGGCACTGAAGCTTTCTTT.

Sample share makes this clone medium-sized. The genes are TRBV7-8 and TRBJ2-7; no clear D gene. Between the trimmed V and J ends, which lost 0 bases and 6 bases, there was a span of 9 bases. The CDR3 runs 13 residues. Per the germline V gene, CDR1 is SGHVS and CDR2 is FQNEAQ. CDR3 amino acids: CASSLAGFLEQYF. As DNA, the CDR3 is TGTGCCAGCAGCTTAGCAGGGTTTCTCGAGCAGTACTTC.

This clone was found a few times. The rearrangement joins TRBV7-8 to TRBJ1-5; 9 bases align to TRBD1. CDR3 size: 15 residues. The junction had 6 bases not matched to a gene; V was cut back by 5 bases and J by 4 bases. Germline V gives CDR1 SGHVS, CDR2 FQNEAQ. This CDR3 is CASSLGQGFNQPQHF. The CDR3 DNA is TGTGCCAGCAGCCTGGGACAGGGATTTAATCAGCCCCAGCATTTT. The full variable domain, completed using reference TRBV7-8 and TRBJ1-5, is GAGVSQSPRYKVAKRGQDVALRCDPISGHVSLFWYQQALGQGPEFLTYFQNEAQLDKSGLPSDRFFAERPEGSVSTLKIQRTQQEDSAVYLCASSLGQGFNQPQHFGDGTRLSIL.

The rearrangement joins TRBV12-3 or TRBV12-4 to TRBJ1-2; tentative D call: TRBD1 (5 bases). The CDR3 is 13 residues long. The ends were cut back, 5 bases at V and 1 base at J, with 8 bases in the middle. In DNA form, the CDR3 reads TGTGCCAGCAGTGCCCAGGGTAACTATGGCTACACCTTC. Translated: CASSAQGNYGYTF.

V gene TRBV9 combines with J gene TRBJ2-5; 9 bases are a match to TRBD2. Germline assignment: CDR1 SGDLS and CDR2 YYNGEE. The CDR3 loop spans 16 amino acids. Germline trimming cut 4 bases from V and 5 bases from J; bases unmatched to any gene: 12. Here the CDR3 reads CASSRSGGHTRETQYF. The CDR3 bases are TGTGCCAGCAGCCGTAGCGGGGGACACACTAGGGAGACCCAGTACTTC.

This chain links TRBV28 with TRBJ1-5; no firm D call. V lost 6 bases and J lost 4, with 19 bases in between. Germline loops: CDR1 MDHEN, CDR2 SYDVKM. CDR3 length: 16 residues. CDR3 in amino acids: CASRTSGRGSNQPQHF. Here the CDR3 DNA reads TGTGCCAGCAGGACCTCCGGGCGCGGGTCGAATCAGCCCCAGCATTTT.

This chain connects TRBV7-2 to TRBJ2-2; D not certain. Trimming cost V 3 bases and J 1 base, with 12 bases left between them. This CDR3 is 16 amino acids long. Looked up from germline, CDR1 is SGHTA and CDR2 is FQGNSA. As DNA, the CDR3 is TGTGCCAGCAGCTTCGACGTCCCGCTGAACACCGGGGAGCTGTTTTTT. It encodes CASSFDVPLNTGELFF.

V usage is TRBV5-1 and J usage is TRBJ2-7; maybe TRBD1 (6 bases). The germline V gene has CDR1 SGHRS and CDR2 YFSETQ. Trimming pared 0 bases from V and 3 bases from J, leaving 10 bases between. The CDR3 extends over 14 amino acids. CDR3 sequence reads: CASSLATGRYEQYF. DNA for the CDR3: TGCGCCAGCAGCTTGGCCACAGGGCGCTACGAGCAGTACTTC.

V is TRBV3-1 (or the pseudogene TRBV3-2) and J is TRBJ1-1; the D gene is possibly TRBD1 (6 bases). The CDR3 has 13 amino acids. V shed 4 bases and J shed 10 bases, with 16 bases lying between them. Germline assignment: CDR1 LGHDT and CDR2 YNNKEL (reference sequence). The CDR3 nucleotides read TGTGCCAGCAGCCCGGACAGTATGGCAGGAGCTTTCTTT. Amino acid sequence: CASSPDSMAGAFF.

The rearrangement joins TRBV5-6 to TRBJ1-1; D gene ambiguous. Germline V gene lookup returns CDR1 SGHDT and CDR2 YYEEEE. V lost 7 bases and J lost 9, with 16 bases in between. This CDR3 comprises 12 residues. The CDR3 spells CASGAPTQQAFF. In DNA form, the CDR3 reads TGTGCCAGCGGAGCCCCTACACAACAAGCTTTCTTT.

V gene TRBV2 combines with J gene TRBJ1-1; no clear D gene. Germline loops: CDR1 SNHLY, CDR2 FYNNEI. Trimming took off 3 bases at V and 1 base at J, with 9 bases between the two ends. The CDR3 runs to 14 residues. The CDR3 loop reads CASSDRLGNTEAFF. CDR3 sequence (DNA): TGTGCCAGCAGTGACCGATTGGGGAACACTGAAGCTTTCTTT.

The J gene is TRBJ1-1, the V gene TRBV2; 9 bases align to TRBD1. The trim removed 8 bases at V and 4 bases at J, leaving 5 bases unmatched. The CDR3 extends over 13 amino acids. Germline V gene lookup returns CDR1 SNHLY and CDR2 FYNNEI. CDR3 region: CASHPTGGTEAFF. The CDR3 nucleotides read TGTGCCAGCCACCCGACAGGGGGCACTGAAGCTTTCTTT.

This chain uses TRBV14 with TRBJ1-1; unclear D gene. This CDR3 is built from 14 residues. Germline V CDR1 and CDR2: SGHDN, FVKESK. Between the trimmed V and J ends, which lost 1 base and 7 bases, there was a span of 13 bases. The CDR3 here is CASSQVTLVGEAFF. For the CDR3, the DNA is TGTGCCAGCAGCCAAGTAACCTTGGTGGGTGAAGCTTTCTTT.

This sequence joins TRBV10-3 and TRBJ1-3; D gene uncertain. Germline CDR1 reads ENHRY; CDR2 reads SYGVKD. V lost 0 bases and J 0 bases, leaving 6 bases between the germline ends. CDR3 length: 15 residues. The CDR3 loop reads CAISESLLSGNTIYF. CDR3 DNA sequence: TGTGCCATCAGTGAGTCCCTCCTCTCTGGAAACACCATATATTTT.

The J gene is TRBJ2-5, the V gene TRBV7-2, with 10 bases fitting TRBD1. Germline lookup yields CDR1 SGHTA and CDR2 FQGNSA. This CDR3 spans 15 amino acids. J gave up 6 bases and V 5 bases, and 9 bases lay outside the gene matches. CDR3: CASSPDRGIVKTQYF. In DNA, the CDR3 is TGTGCCAGCAGCCCGGACAGGGGGATAGTCAAGACCCAGTACTTC.

The chain employs TRBV4-3 and TRBJ1-2, with 10 bases matching TRBD1. The CDR3 runs to 16 residues. V dropped 1 base and J dropped 5; count of bases not matched to a gene: 7. In germline, CDR1 is LGHNA, CDR2 YSLEER. The DNA of the CDR3 is TGCGCCAGCAGCCAAGTGGGACAGGGGAGTTCTTATGGCTACACCTTC. It is translated as CASSQVGQGSSYGYTF.

The chain combines TRBV5-6 with TRBJ2-2; D gene ambiguous. Trimming left V 0 bases short and J 4 bases short, with 7 bases between. Germline assignment: CDR1 SGHDT and CDR2 YYEEEE. The CDR3 is 14 residues long. This chain's CDR3 is CASSLAPPTGELFF. In nucleotides, the CDR3 is TGTGCCAGCAGCTTGGCGCCTCCCACCGGGGAGCTGTTTTTT.